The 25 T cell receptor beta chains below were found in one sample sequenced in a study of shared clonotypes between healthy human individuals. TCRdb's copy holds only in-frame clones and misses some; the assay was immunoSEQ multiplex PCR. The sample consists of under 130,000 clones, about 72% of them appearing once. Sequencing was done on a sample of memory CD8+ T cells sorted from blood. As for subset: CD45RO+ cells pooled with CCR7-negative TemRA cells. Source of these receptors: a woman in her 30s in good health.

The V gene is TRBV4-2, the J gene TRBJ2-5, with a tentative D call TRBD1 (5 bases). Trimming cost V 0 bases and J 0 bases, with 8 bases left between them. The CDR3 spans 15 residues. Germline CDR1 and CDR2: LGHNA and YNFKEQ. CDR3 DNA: TGTGCCAGCAGCCAAGATAGGGGTAACCAAGAGACCCAGTACTTC. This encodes CASSQDRGNQETQYF.

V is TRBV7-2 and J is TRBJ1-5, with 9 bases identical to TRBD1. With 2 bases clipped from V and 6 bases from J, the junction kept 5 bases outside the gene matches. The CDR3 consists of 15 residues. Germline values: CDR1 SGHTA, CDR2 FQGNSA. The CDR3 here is CASSLNWDRAQPQHF. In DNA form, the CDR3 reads TGTGCCAGCAGCTTAAACTGGGACAGGGCTCAGCCCCAGCATTTT.

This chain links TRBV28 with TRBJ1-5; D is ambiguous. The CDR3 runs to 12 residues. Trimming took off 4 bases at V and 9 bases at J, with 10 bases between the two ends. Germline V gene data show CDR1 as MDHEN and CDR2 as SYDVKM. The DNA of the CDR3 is TGTGCCAGCAGTTCGACCGGGCGGCCCCAGCATTTT. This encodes CASSSTGRPQHF.

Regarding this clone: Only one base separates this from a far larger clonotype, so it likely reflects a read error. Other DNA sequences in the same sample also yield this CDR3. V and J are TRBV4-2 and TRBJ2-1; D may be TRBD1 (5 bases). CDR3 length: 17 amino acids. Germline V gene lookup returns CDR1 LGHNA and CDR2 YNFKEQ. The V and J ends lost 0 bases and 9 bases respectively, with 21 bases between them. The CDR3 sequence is CASSQDQSGAPSSEQFF. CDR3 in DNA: TGTGCCAGCAGCCAAGATCAGAGTGGGGCCCCATCGTCTGAGCAGTTCTTC.

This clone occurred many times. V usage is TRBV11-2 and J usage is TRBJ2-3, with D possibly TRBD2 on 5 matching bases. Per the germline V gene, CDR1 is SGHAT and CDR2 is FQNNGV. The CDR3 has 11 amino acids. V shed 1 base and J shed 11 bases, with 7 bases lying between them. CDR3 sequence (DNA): TGTGCCAGCAGCTTAGCCGGAGGGCAGTATTTT. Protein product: CASSLAGGQYF.

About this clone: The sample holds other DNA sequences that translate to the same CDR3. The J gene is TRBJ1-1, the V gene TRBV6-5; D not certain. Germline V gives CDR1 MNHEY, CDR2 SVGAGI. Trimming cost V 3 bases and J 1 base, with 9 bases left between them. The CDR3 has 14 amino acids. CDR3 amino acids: CASSYGGQNTEAFF. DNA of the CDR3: TGTGCCAGCAGTTATGGCGGCCAGAACACTGAAGCTTTCTTT.

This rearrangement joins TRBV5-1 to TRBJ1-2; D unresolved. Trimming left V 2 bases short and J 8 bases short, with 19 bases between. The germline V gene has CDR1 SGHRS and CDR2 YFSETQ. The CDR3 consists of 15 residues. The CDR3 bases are TGCGCCAGCAGCTTAGGTCGGATCAGCGAAGGGGGCTACACCTTC. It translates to CASSLGRISEGGYTF.

CDR3 nucleotide sequence: TGTGCCAGCAGCACTCCTCGCGGGAGGTACCACTACGAGCAGTACTTC. It encodes CASSTPRGRYHYEQYF. V usage is TRBV21-1 and J usage is TRBJ2-7; the table names TRBD2, a call not compared with the DNA. TRBV21-1 is annotated as a pseudogene. The CDR3 contains 16 residues.

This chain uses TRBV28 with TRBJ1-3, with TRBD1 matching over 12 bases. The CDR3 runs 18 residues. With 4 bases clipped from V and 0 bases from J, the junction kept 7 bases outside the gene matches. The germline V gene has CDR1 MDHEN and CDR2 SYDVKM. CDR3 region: CASSSPGTGGYSGNTIYF. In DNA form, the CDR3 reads TGTGCCAGCAGTTCGCCGGGGACAGGGGGCTACTCTGGAAACACCATATATTTT.

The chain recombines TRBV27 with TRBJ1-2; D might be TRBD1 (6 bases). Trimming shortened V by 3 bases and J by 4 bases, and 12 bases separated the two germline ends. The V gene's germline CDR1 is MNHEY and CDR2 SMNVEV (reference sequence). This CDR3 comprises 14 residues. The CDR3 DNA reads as TGTGCCAGCAGTTTGTCCCAGGGGACCTATGGCTACACCTTC. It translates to CASSLSQGTYGYTF.

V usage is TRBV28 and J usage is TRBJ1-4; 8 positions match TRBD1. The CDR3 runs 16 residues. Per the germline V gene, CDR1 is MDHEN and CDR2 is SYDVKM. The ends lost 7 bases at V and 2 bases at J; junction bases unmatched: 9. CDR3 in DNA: TGTGCCAGCATCCCGGGCAGGGGGCAGACTAATGAAAAACTGTTTTTT. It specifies CASIPGRGQTNEKLFF.

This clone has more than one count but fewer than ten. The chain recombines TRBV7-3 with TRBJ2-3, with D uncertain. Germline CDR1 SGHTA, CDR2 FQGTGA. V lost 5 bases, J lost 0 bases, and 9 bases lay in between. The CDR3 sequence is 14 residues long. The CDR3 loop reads CASSPTSSTDTQYF. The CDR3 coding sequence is TGTGCCAGCAGCCCGACCTCTAGCACAGATACGCAGTATTTT.

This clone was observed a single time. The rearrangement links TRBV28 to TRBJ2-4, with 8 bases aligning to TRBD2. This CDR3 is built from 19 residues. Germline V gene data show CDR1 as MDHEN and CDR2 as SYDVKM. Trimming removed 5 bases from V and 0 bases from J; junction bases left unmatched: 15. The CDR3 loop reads CASSPRVAGTRLAKNIQYF. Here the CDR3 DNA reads TGTGCCAGCAGTCCAAGGGTGGCTGGGACTAGATTAGCCAAAAACATTCAGTACTTC.

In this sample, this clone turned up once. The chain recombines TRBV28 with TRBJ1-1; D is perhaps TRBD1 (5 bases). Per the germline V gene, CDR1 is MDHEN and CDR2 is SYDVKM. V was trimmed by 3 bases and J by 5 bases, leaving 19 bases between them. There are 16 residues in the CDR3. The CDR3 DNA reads TGTGCCAGCAGTTTGCGTCTCGGGACGGTGGGAACTGAAGCTTTCTTT. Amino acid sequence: CASSLRLGTVGTEAFF.

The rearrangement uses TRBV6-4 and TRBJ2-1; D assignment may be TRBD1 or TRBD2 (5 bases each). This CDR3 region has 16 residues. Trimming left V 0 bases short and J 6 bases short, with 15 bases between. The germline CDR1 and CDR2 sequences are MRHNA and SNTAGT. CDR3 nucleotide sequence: TGTGCCAGCAGTGACTCTGGGGGTGTAGGGAGCAATGAGCAGTTCTTC. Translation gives CASSDSGGVGSNEQFF.

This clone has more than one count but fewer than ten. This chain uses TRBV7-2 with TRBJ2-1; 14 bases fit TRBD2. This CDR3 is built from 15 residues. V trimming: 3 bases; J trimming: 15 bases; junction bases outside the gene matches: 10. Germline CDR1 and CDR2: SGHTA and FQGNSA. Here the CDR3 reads CASSFTGLAGEGWFF. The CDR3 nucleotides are TGTGCCAGCAGCTTTACGGGACTAGCGGGAGAGGGGTGGTTCTTC.

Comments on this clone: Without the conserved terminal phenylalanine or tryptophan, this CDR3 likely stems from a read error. The CDR3 DNA follows: TGCAGGGACGAGGGCGGCTACACCCTC. This translates into CRDEGGYTL. V usage is TRBV20-1 and J usage is TRBJ1-2; D unresolved. CDR1 and CDR2 from the germline V gene are DFQATT and SNEGSKA (reference sequence). The length of the CDR3 is 9 residues.

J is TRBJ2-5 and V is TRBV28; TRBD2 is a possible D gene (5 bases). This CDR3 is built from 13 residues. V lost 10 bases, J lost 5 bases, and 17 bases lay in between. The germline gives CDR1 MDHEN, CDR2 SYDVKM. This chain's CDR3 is CATGKRLSETQYF. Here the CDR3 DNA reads TGTGCCACGGGAAAGAGGCTCTCCGAGACCCAGTACTTC. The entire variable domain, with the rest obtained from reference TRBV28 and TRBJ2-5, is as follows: DVKVTQSSRYLVKRTGEKVFLECVQDMDHENMFWYRQDPGLGLRLIYFSYDVKMKEKGDIPEGYSVSREKKERFSLILESASTNQTSMYLCATGKRLSETQYFGPGTRLLVL.

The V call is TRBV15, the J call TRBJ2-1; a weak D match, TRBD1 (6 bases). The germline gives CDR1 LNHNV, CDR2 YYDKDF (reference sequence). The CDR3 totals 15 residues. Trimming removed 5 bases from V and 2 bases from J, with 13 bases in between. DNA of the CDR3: TGTGCCACCAGCGGCGACAGGAGTCCCTACAATGAGCAGTTCTTC. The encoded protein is CATSGDRSPYNEQFF.

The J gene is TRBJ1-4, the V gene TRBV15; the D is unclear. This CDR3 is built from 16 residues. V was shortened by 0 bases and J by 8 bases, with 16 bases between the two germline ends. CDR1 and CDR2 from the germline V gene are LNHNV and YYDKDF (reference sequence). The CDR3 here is CATSREHGAVWEKLFF. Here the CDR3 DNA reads TGTGCCACCAGCAGAGAACACGGAGCTGTCTGGGAAAAACTGTTTTTT.

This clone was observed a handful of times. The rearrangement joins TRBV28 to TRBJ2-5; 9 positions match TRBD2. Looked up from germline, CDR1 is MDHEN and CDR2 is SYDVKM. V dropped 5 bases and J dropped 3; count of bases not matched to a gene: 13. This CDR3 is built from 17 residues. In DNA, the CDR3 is TGTGCCAGCAGTCCAACCCTAGCGGGATATGGGAAAGAGACCCAGTACTTC. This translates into CASSPTLAGYGKETQYF.

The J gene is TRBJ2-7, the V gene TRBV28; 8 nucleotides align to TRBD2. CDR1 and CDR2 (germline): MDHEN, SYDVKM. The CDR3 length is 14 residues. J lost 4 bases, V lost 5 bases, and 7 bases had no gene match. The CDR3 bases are TGTGCCAGCAGTAAGCGGGAGCAGCAGTACGAGCAGTACTTC. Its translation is CASSKREQQYEQYF.

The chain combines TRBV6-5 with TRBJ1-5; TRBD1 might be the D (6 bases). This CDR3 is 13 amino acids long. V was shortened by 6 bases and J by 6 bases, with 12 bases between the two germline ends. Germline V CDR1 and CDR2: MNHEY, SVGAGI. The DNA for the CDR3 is TGTGCCAGCAGGGCCCTGGGGGCTCAGCCCCAGCATTTT. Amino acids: CASRALGAQPQHF.

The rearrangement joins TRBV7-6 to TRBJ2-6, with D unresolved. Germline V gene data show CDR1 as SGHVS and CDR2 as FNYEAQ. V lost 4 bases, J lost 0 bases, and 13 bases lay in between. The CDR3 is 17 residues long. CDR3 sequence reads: CASSSTDGRSGANVLTF. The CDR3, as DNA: TGTGCCAGCAGCTCGACGGACGGACGCTCTGGGGCCAACGTCCTGACTTTC.

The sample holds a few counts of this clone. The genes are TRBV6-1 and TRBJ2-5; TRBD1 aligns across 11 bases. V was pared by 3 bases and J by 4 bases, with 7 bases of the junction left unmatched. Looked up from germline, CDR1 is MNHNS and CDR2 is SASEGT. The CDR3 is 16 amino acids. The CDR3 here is CASSEIPGQGGETQYF. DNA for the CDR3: TGTGCCAGCAGTGAGATACCGGGACAGGGGGGAGAGACCCAGTACTTC.